Reported below is one T cell receptor (beta chain). No antigen is known for it. The data were obtained in a study of siplizumab effects on memory and regulatory T cells. Study observations and caveats: Where siplizumab was present, mappable alloreactive CD4+ clones averaged 68.8% Treg-derived, compared with 26.9% in controls. Among sequences traceable to unstimulated CD4+ memory cells, alloreactive ones were significantly reduced by siplizumab. The majority of clones, roughly 80-96% of proliferating CD4+ or CD8+ clones, lacked an assignable naive or memory phenotype.

Produced via immunoSEQ multiplex PCR; TCRdb's table is partial and in-frame only. The data hold around 87,000 clones, with 80% to 90% observed a single time. J gave up 0 bases and V 4 bases, and 7 bases lay outside the gene matches. The CDR3 sequence is 16 residues long. Per the germline V gene, CDR1 is SGHRS and CDR2 is YFSETQ. The rearrangement joins TRBV5-1 to TRBJ2-1, with TRBD1 matching over 7 bases. The source material was CD4+ T cells sorted from blood. This TCR derives from a human donor in good health. The CDR3 sequence: CASSLQTGSSYNEQFF. The CDR3 DNA follows: TGCGCCAGCAGCCTGCAGACAGGGAGCTCCTACAATGAGCAGTTCTTC.